Only a few counts were recorded for the clone carrying this T cell receptor beta chain. The source of the sample is a study of blood T cells in healthy people across ages. PCR was performed a second time for about 6 to 11 cycles using a sample-barcoded 5' primer and a J-beta primer mix. TCRdb recomputed calls from the 5' RACE reads with MiXCR, one row per CDR3 protein. This table holds roughly 500,000 distinct CDR3 sequences, about 25% found once. Sequencing used blood. The sequence was collected from a woman aged 70-85 years in good health.

The DNA for the CDR3 is TGTGCCAGCAGCCAAGGCACATCTAAAAAGGGTGAAAAACTGTTTTTT. Translated: CASSQGTSKKGEKLFF. This chain uses TRBV4-2 with TRBJ1-4; D is unclear. Germline V CDR1 and CDR2: LGHNA, YNFKEQ. The CDR3 runs to 16 residues. Trimming stripped 1 base from V and 7 bases from J, with 16 bases between.